This TCR beta chain originates from a study of cytomegalovirus exposure and HLA in healthy donors. Findings and limits, study-wide: Another analysis was done later, and it associated 15,000 or so TCR beta sequences with HLA alleles at 0.05 false discovery rate.

The PCR had 60 Vbeta and 13 Jbeta primers. Sequencing used immunoSEQ multiplex PCR; TCRdb keeps in-frame clones, though not all of them. The table has 90,000 to 120,000 clones, roughly 87% seen once. This CDR3 contains 14 residues. V gave up 6 bases and J gave up 5 bases, with 14 bases separating them. The germline V gene encodes CDR1 SNHLY and CDR2 FYNNEI. In the case of this clone: Its antigen remains unknown.

The chain couples TRBV2 to TRBJ1-5, with TRBD1 as a possible D gene (5 bases). The sequenced sample consisted of PBMCs. The clonotype comes from a man in his thirties or forties in good health and CMV-seropositive. Written as DNA, the CDR3 is TGTGCCAGCAGCGGTTCAGGGTATGATCAGCCCCAGCATTTT. Encoded protein: CASSGSGYDQPQHF.